What follows are 9 T cell receptor beta chains derived from one specimen sequenced in a study of identifying expanded T cells in peripheral blood. Sequencing used immunoSEQ multiplex PCR; TCRdb keeps in-frame clones, though not all of them. Found here are nearly 60,000 clones, over 85% of them singletons; the top ten hold approximately 3.8%. Sequences were obtained from blood. The origin of the receptors is a person aged 18-70 years in good health.

The CDR3 DNA sequence: TGTGCCACGCTATTAGCGGGGGGAGGAAATGAGCAGTTCTTC. Protein: CATLLAGGGNEQFF. The chain combines TRBV6-5 with TRBJ2-1, with 10 bases fitting TRBD2. Per the germline V gene, CDR1 is MNHEY and CDR2 is SVGAGI. The CDR3 spans 14 residues. Trimming cost V 10 bases and J 7 bases; bases outside gene matches: 10.

This clone was picked up one time. This chain links TRBV5-4 with TRBJ2-1; 11 bases map to TRBD2. Trimming cost V 4 bases and J 2 bases; bases outside gene matches: 2. Germline CDR1 and CDR2: SGHNT and YYREEE (reference sequence). The CDR3 sequence is 15 residues long. Here the CDR3 DNA reads TGTGCCAGCAGCCATAGCGGGGGGGCCTACAATGAGCAGTTCTTC. Encoded protein: CASSHSGGAYNEQFF.

This clone was seen a handful of times. The chain has TRBV7-2 and TRBJ2-3; 16 nucleotides align to TRBD2. The CDR3 has 19 amino acids. Germline V lookup: CDR1 SGHTA, CDR2 FQGNSA. With V trimmed by 5 bases and J by 7 bases, 15 bases remained unmatched. The CDR3 loop is CASSPGLAGGPGLSNTQYF. The CDR3 bases are TGTGCCAGCAGCCCGGGACTAGCGGGGGGGCCAGGTTTGTCGAATACGCAGTATTTT. The full variable domain, rest sourced from reference TRBV7-2 and TRBJ2-3, is GAGVSQSPSNKVTEKGKDVELRCDPISGHTALYWYRQSLGQGLEFLIYFQGNSAPDKSGLPSDRFSAERTGGSVSTLTIQRTQQEDSAVYLCASSPGLAGGPGLSNTQYFGPGTRLTVL.

A single count supports this clone. J is TRBJ1-6 and V is TRBV5-1, with TRBD1 matching over 8 bases. CDR3 length equals 15 residues. The V and J ends lost 2 bases and 9 bases, in that order; junction bases with no gene match: 7. Germline V gene sequence: CDR1 SGHRS, CDR2 YFSETQ. The CDR3 DNA follows: TGCGCCAGCAGCTTCGCTCAGGGGGCGGTTTCACCCCTCCACTTT. It specifies CASSFAQGAVSPLHF.

V and J are TRBV5-5 and TRBJ1-4, with D hard to call. The CDR3 loop spans 15 amino acids. V was cut by 0 bases and J by 6 bases, with 12 bases left in between. CDR1 SGHKS and CDR2 YYEKEE come from the germline V gene (reference sequence). The CDR3 DNA reads as TGTGCCAGCAGCTTGGAGGGAAAAGTCTATGAAAAACTGTTTTTT. Amino acids: CASSLEGKVYEKLFF.

The CDR3 region has the DNA TGCGCCAGCAGCCAGATGGGACTGAGGAGAGAGACCCAGTACTTC. Its translation is CASSQMGLRRETQYF. The chain uses TRBV4-1 and TRBJ2-5, with D possibly being TRBD2 (6 bases). The CDR3 totals 15 residues. Trimming took off 3 bases at V and 4 bases at J, with 15 bases between the two ends. CDR1 MGHRA and CDR2 YSYEKL come from the germline V gene.

The rearrangement uses TRBV19 and TRBJ1-1, with D perhaps TRBD1 (5 bases). The CDR3 has 13 residues. The V gene lost 8 bases and the J gene lost 1 base, with 11 bases spanning the gap. The V gene's germline CDR1 is LNHDA and CDR2 SQIVND (reference sequence). The CDR3 reads CASADQGNTEAFF. In nucleotides, the CDR3 is TGTGCCAGTGCGGATCAGGGGAACACTGAAGCTTTCTTT.

J is TRBJ1-5 and V is TRBV15, with D unresolved. The ends were cut back, 3 bases at V and 3 bases at J, with 12 bases in the middle. Germline V gene lookup returns CDR1 LNHNV and CDR2 YYDKDF (reference sequence). This CDR3 is built from 15 residues. CDR3 in amino acids: CATSRDRRTNQPQHF. The CDR3 DNA reads as TGTGCCACCAGCAGGGACCGGAGGACCAATCAGCCCCAGCATTTT.

A single count supports this clone. The chain recombines TRBV25-1 with TRBJ2-3; D unresolved. The germline V and J ends were trimmed by 1 base and 5 bases, with 4 bases remaining between them. Germline V gives CDR1 MGHDK, CDR2 SYGVNS. The CDR3 covers 12 residues. CDR3 loop: CASSEWVDTQYF. Here the CDR3 DNA reads TGTGCCAGCAGTGAATGGGTAGATACGCAGTATTTT. The variable domain in full, completed from reference TRBV25-1 and TRBJ2-3, reads EADIYQTPRYLVIGTGKKITLECSQTMGHDKMYWYQQDPGMELHLIHYSYGVNSTEKGDLSSESTVSRIRTEHFPLTLESARPSHTSQYLCASSEWVDTQYFGPGTRLTVL.